The 9 T cell receptor beta chains below come from one sample, sequenced in a study of blood T cells in healthy people across ages. The use of a sample-barcoded 5' primer and a J-beta primer mix characterized a second PCR of about 7 to 12 cycles. Each CDR3 protein gets one entry after TCRdb re-called the 5' RACE reads with MiXCR. The table lists 1.5 million to 2 million distinct CDR3 sequences, 28% of them singletons, with 6.5% to 8.5% in the top ten. The sequenced material came from blood. The receptors were gathered from a woman aged 30 to 39 in good health.

Details on this clonotype: A much bigger clone sits one base away, suggesting this may be a read error. V is TRBV27 and J is TRBJ2-1; D is uncertain. Trimming removed 2 bases at V and 6 bases at J, with 8 bases between. Germline V gene data show CDR1 as MNHEY and CDR2 as SMNVEV (reference sequence). The CDR3 is 13 residues long. CDR3 loop: CASSLRYCNEQFF. In DNA form, the CDR3 reads TGTGCCAGCAGTTTACGCTACTGCAATGAGCAGTTCTTC.

The chain employs TRBV4-3 and TRBJ2-4, with TRBD2 matching over 7 bases. The end of the DNA is better explained by TRBJ2-7, so the J call may be wrong. The CDR3 runs to 16 residues. Germline assignment: CDR1 LGHNA and CDR2 YSLEER. The chain's CDR3 is CASSQDPGGSIDEQYF. DNA for the CDR3: TGCGCCAGCAGCCAAGATCCTGGCGGGAGTATCGACGAGCAGTACTTC.

This clonotype was recorded only once. One end of the junction does not line up with germline, which may come from a read error. The genes are TRBV9 and TRBJ2-3, with D possibly TRBD2 on 6 matching bases. Germline CDR1 is SGDLS and CDR2 is YYNGEE. The CDR3 has 12 residues. The CDR3 reads CANSVDGGTQYF. CDR3 DNA sequence: TGTGCCAACAGCGTAGACGGGGGTACGCAGTATTTT.

Only a few counts were recorded for this clonotype. The chain combines TRBV2 with TRBJ2-3; 8 bases are shared with TRBD2. V dropped 4 bases and J dropped 6; count of bases not matched to a gene: 12. The CDR3 consists of 16 residues. Germline V gene lookup returns CDR1 SNHLY and CDR2 FYNNEI. CDR3 DNA sequence: TGTGCCAGCAGTGCGGGTAACGGGGGGGCCGGTGATACGCAGTATTTT. Protein: CASSAGNGGAGDTQYF.

This clonotype is a singleton in its sample. This chain connects TRBV7-9 to TRBJ1-1; D not certain. V was trimmed by 5 bases and J by 3 bases, leaving 13 bases between them. Germline CDR1 and CDR2: SEHNR and FQNEAQ (reference sequence). The CDR3 consists of 14 residues. CDR3 protein: CASSTSGGHTEAFF. The CDR3 DNA reads as TGTGCCAGCAGCACCTCGGGCGGGCACACTGAAGCTTTCTTT.

This clonotype came up a few times. The junction departs from germline at one end; a sequencing error may be responsible. The chain employs TRBV15 and TRBJ2-7; D remains ambiguous. The CDR3 loop spans 12 amino acids. Germline CDR1 reads LNHNV; CDR2 reads YYDKDF (reference sequence). For the CDR3, the DNA is TGTGCCACCAGCAGAGCAGCTTACGAACAGTACTTC. Translation: CATSRAAYEQYF.

Points on this clonotype: One junction end does not reproduce the germline sequence, and a read error may be involved. The rearrangement links TRBV5-5 to TRBJ1-2; tentatively, D is TRBD1 (6 bases). The CDR3 extends over 14 amino acids. Germline V lookup: CDR1 SGHKS, CDR2 YYEKEE (reference sequence). The CDR3 DNA follows: TGTGCCAGCGGCTTGGGCAGGGGTAACTATGGCTACACCTTC. Amino acids: CASGLGRGNYGYTF.

The chain has TRBV15 and TRBJ2-5; TRBD2 agrees at 7 bases. The CDR3 runs 14 residues. Germline CDR1 and CDR2: LNHNV and YYDKDF (reference sequence). The junction had 2 bases not matched to a gene; V was cut back by 0 bases and J by 4 bases. The CDR3 region has the DNA TGTGCCACCAGCAGAGAAGGGGAGGGAGAGACCCAGTACTTC. Encoded protein: CATSREGEGETQYF. Complete variable domain (other parts from reference TRBV15 and TRBJ2-5): DAMVIQNPRYQVTQFGKPVTLSCSQTLNHNVMYWYQQKSSQAPKLLFHYYDKDFNNEADTPDNFQSRRPNTSFCFLDIRSPGLGDTAMYLCATSREGEGETQYFGPGTRLLVL.

The genes are TRBV12-3 or TRBV12-4 and TRBJ1-2, with a possible D match to TRBD1 (5 bases). Trimming stripped 3 bases from V and 0 bases from J, with 17 bases between. This CDR3 is 17 amino acids long. CDR3 sequence reads: CASSLGDSTVANYGYTF. The DNA of the CDR3 is TGTGCCAGCAGTTTGGGTGACAGTACCGTAGCTAACTATGGCTACACCTTC.